This TCR beta chain was found in a study of neurological immune-mediated disorders. This clonotype was counted ten times or more. The antigen is not known. CDR3 length: 15 residues. The V and J ends lost 0 bases and 4 bases respectively, with 12 bases between them. Germline CDR1 is LGHNA and CDR2 is YSLEER. A single run covered 15-18 subjects with over 170 million TCR-beta sequences. TCRdb used MiXCR to reprocess the 5' RACE reads, holding one entry per CDR3 protein. Here the sample spans about 120,000 distinct CDR3 sequences, roughly 3.2% being singletons. Study-wide results and caveats: None of the CDR3 amino acid sequences of expanded clones were shared across subjects, and this suggested private repertoires in all groups.

The chain employs TRBV4-3 and TRBJ1-1; D is ambiguous. The specimen was PBMCs. The TCR originated in a woman aged 25 to 39 with multiple sclerosis. In nucleotides, the CDR3 is TGCGCCAGCAGCCAAGATAGGGCGTTGGGCACTGAAGCTTTCTTT. Translating it yields CASSQDRALGTEAFF.